This T cell receptor (beta chain) appears in the sequencing data of a study of shared clonotypes between healthy human individuals. Study-level information: A donor's plate count was three for CD4 naive and three for CD4 memory; CD8 naive had two and CD8 memory one.

Regarding this clone: Its antigen is unidentified. The identical CDR3 is also encoded by other nucleotide sequences in the sample.

Assay used: immunoSEQ multiplex PCR; TCRdb lists only in-frame clones, some missing. The sample comprises hundreds of thousands of clones, roughly 96% of which are singletons, and around 0.1% rests with the top ten. CD45RO-negative cells were positively selected for CCR7, leaving out terminally differentiated effector memory CD45RA+ cells. The study's findings and limits: Sampling covered blood only; tissue repertoires likely differ.

The origin of this receptor is a woman aged 25 to 39 in good health. Sequenced input: naive CD8+ T cells sorted from blood.

The CDR3 protein is CSALRGYEQYF. For the CDR3, the DNA is TGCAGTGCACTCCGGGGCTACGAGCAGTACTTC. The chain couples TRBV20-1 to TRBJ2-7; a weak D match, TRBD2 (5 bases). The CDR3 is 11 residues long. Germline V gene sequence: CDR1 DFQATT, CDR2 SNEGSKA (reference sequence). V dropped 6 bases and J dropped 3 bases, with 9 bases sitting between them.